The rows below give T cell receptor beta chains drawn from one sample of a study of shared clonotypes between healthy human individuals. Clones were sequenced by immunoSEQ multiplex PCR, and TCRdb holds only the in-frame ones, with some missing. This sample has about 650,000 clones, with less than 97% found just once. The sequenced sample was naive CD8+ T cells sorted from blood. These receptor sequences come from a woman aged 30 to 39 in good health. Both conserved end residues are part of each CDR3. The D gene is left open where the match is weak. A clone size is listed for some rows: how often the clone was seen (once, few, many), or a class if it is expanded.

J,V,D,size,CDR3,DNA
TRBJ2-5,TRBV28,TRBD2,NA,CASTQTSGWYQETQYF,TGTGCCAGCACCCAGACTAGCGGTTGGTACCAAGAGACCCAGTACTTC
TRBJ2-7,TRBV18,TRBD2,NA,CASSHPTSGLYEQYF,TGTGCCAGCTCACACCCGACTAGCGGGTTGTACGAGCAGTACTTC
TRBJ1-2,TRBV6-1,TRBD1,NA,CASSEGQGVLYGYTF,TGTGCCAGCAGTGAAGGACAGGGGGTTCTCTATGGCTACACCTTC
TRBJ1-1,TRBV5-6,NA,NA,CASSLGSAVRMNTEAFF,TGTGCCAGCAGCTTGGGTTCCGCGGTACGTATGAACACTGAAGCTTTCTTT
TRBJ2-7,TRBV5-6,TRBD2,NA,CASSPIAGDYEQYF,TGTGCCAGCAGCCCAATAGCGGGCGACTACGAGCAGTACTTC
TRBJ2-7,TRBV7-8,TRBD2,NA,CASSLARREASYEQYF,TGTGCCAGCAGCTTAGCGAGGCGGGAGGCCTCCTACGAGCAGTACTTC
TRBJ2-7,TRBV14,TRBD1,NA,CASSHGTGGFYEQYF,TGTGCCAGCAGCCACGGAACAGGGGGCTTCTACGAGCAGTACTTC
TRBJ2-3,TRBV4-2,TRBD2,once,CASSPHYQLAGGIDTQYF,TGTGCCAGCAGCCCGCATTACCAACTAGCGGGAGGAATAGATACGCAGTATTTT
TRBJ2-5,TRBV5-1,TRBD2,NA,CASSLIPRGVGQETQYF,TGCGCCAGCAGCTTGATCCCCCGGGGGGTAGGACAAGAGACCCAGTACTTC
TRBJ1-1,TRBV9,NA,NA,CATRKRNTEAFF,TGTGCCACAAGGAAGAGAAACACTGAAGCTTTCTTT
TRBJ2-2,TRBV27,NA,NA,CASSRQVKKTGELFF,TGTGCCAGCAGTAGACAGGTTAAGAAAACCGGGGAGCTGTTTTTT
TRBJ1-2,TRBV7-8,TRBD1,once,CASSLDRGNSNYGYTF,TGTGCCAGCAGTCTGGACAGGGGGAACTCTAACTATGGCTACACCTTC
TRBJ2-7,TRBV7-8,TRBD2,NA,CASSLNSGTKNFLSYEQYF,TGTGCCAGCAGCCTTAATTCCGGGACTAAGAATTTCTTATCCTACGAGCAGTACTTC
TRBJ1-2,TRBV28,NA,NA,CASSLWGVGYGYTF,TGTGCCAGCAGTTTATGGGGGGTGGGCTATGGCTACACCTTC
TRBJ2-7,TRBV16,NA,NA,CASSQSGSSYEQYF,TGTGCCAGCAGCCAATCGGGTAGCAGCTACGAGCAGTACTTC
TRBJ2-1,TRBV7-9,NA,once,CASRRPRLPDHNEQFF,TGTGCCAGCAGACGACCCCGGCTACCCGACCACAATGAGCAGTTCTTC
TRBJ2-1,TRBV27,NA,NA,CASSPGVSNEQFF,TGTGCCAGCAGTCCGGGAGTTTCCAATGAGCAGTTCTTC
TRBJ2-1,TRBV6-5,NA,NA,CASRWTENNEQFF,TGTGCCAGCAGATGGACAGAAAACAATGAGCAGTTCTTC
TRBJ1-3,TRBV2,NA,NA,CASSEAPKGPGNTIYF,TGTGCCAGCAGTGAAGCGCCCAAGGGCCCTGGAAACACCATATATTTT
TRBJ2-1,TRBV4-1,NA,NA,CASSQATQGGNEQFF,TGCGCCAGCAGCCAAGCTACCCAGGGCGGCAATGAGCAGTTCTTC
TRBJ1-1,TRBV2,NA,NA,CASSGDNTEAFF,TGTGCCAGCAGTGGGGACAACACTGAAGCTTTCTTT
TRBJ1-3,TRBV30,NA,NA,CAWSVHSGNTIYF,TGTGCCTGGAGTGTACACTCTGGAAACACCATATATTTT
TRBJ2-1,TRBV7-8,TRBD2,NA,CASSSGLAGSSLYNEQFF,TGTGCCAGCAGCTCGGGACTAGCGGGATCCTCTTTATACAATGAGCAGTTCTTC
TRBJ1-1,TRBV29-1,NA,NA,CSVLDRPQAFF,TGCAGCGTTCTCGACCGGCCCCAAGCTTTCTTT
TRBJ1-1,TRBV5-1,NA,NA,CASSLEWGNTEAFF,TGCGCCAGCAGCTTGGAGTGGGGGAACACTGAAGCTTTCTTT
TRBJ1-1,TRBV7-2,NA,NA,CASSLRQEALETEAFF,TGTGCCAGCAGCCTGAGACAGGAGGCTCTTGAAACTGAAGCTTTCTTT
TRBJ2-1,TRBV27,NA,NA,CASSRIGGGEQFF,TGTGCCAGCAGTAGAATAGGGGGGGGTGAGCAGTTCTTC
TRBJ2-7,TRBV5-6,TRBD1,once,CASSLDRGYEQYF,TGTGCCAGCAGCTTGGACAGGGGCTACGAGCAGTACTTC
TRBJ2-7,TRBV28,NA,NA,CASRKTSGFEQYF,TGTGCCAGCAGGAAAACATCAGGTTTCGAGCAGTACTTC
TRBJ2-7,TRBV28,TRBD2,NA,CASSSGLVPYEQYF,TGTGCCAGCAGTTCGGGACTAGTTCCCTACGAGCAGTACTTC
TRBJ1-5,TRBV19,NA,NA,CASSIGRPQPQHF,TGTGCCAGTAGTATTGGGAGACCTCAGCCCCAGCATTTT
TRBJ2-7,TRBV14,NA,NA,CASRGDYEQYF,TGTGCCAGCAGGGGCGACTACGAGCAGTACTTC
TRBJ2-1,TRBV28,TRBD2,NA,CTSSFWTSGRARGSYNEQFF,TGTACCAGCAGTTTCTGGACTAGCGGGAGGGCTAGGGGCTCCTACAATGAGCAGTTCTTC
TRBJ2-1,TRBV30,NA,once,CAWITGEQGFYNEQFF,TGTGCCTGGATTACGGGAGAACAGGGATTCTACAATGAGCAGTTCTTC
TRBJ2-7,TRBV28,TRBD1,NA,CASSFTGGEDEQYF,TGTGCCAGCAGTTTTACAGGGGGAGAGGACGAGCAGTACTTC
TRBJ2-1,TRBV7-8,TRBD2,once,CASSLVVLAGGVHEQFF,TGTGCCAGCAGCTTAGTCGTTCTAGCGGGAGGGGTCCATGAGCAGTTCTTC
TRBJ2-7,TRBV30,NA,NA,CAWSVHGYEQYF,TGTGCCTGGAGTGTACATGGCTACGAGCAGTACTTC
TRBJ1-6,TRBV2,NA,NA,CASRTGGSPLHF,TGTGCCAGCAGGACAGGAGGGTCACCCCTCCACTTT
TRBJ2-7,TRBV2,NA,few,CASSGQARVYEQYF,TGTGCCAGCAGTGGACAGGCCCGGGTATACGAGCAGTACTTC
TRBJ1-1,TRBV13,NA,NA,CASSLGAGPEAFF,TGTGCCAGCAGCTTAGGTGCGGGGCCTGAAGCTTTCTTT